This T cell receptor (beta chain) was documented in a study of beta chain features in type 1 diabetes. To note about this clone: Its antigen remains unidentified.

Germline CDR1 is SGHVS and CDR2 is FNYEAQ. The CDR3 sequence is 16 residues long. V was pared by 5 bases and J by 0 bases, with 6 bases of the junction left unmatched. Study results and caveats: The analysis here could not establish whether HLA type shapes TCRB rearrangement. When Type 1 diabetes patients were examined, their TCRB CDR3s proved moderately but significantly shorter in all four CD4+ subsets.

Reverse transcription of all isolated RNA meant that expressed TCRB transcripts were sequenced. Some clones are missing from TCRdb's copy, which holds only in-frame ones; the method was immunoSEQ multiplex PCR. The sample consists of approximately 150,000 clones, about 13% of them appearing once. This rearrangement joins TRBV7-6 to TRBJ2-1, with 8 bases identical to TRBD1. Sequencing used central memory CD4+ T cells from blood. This TCR was recovered from a man younger than 35 with type 1 diabetes. The CDR3 nucleotides read TGTGCCAGCAGCAGGACAGGGTCGAGCTCCTACAATGAGCAGTTCTTC. This sequence encodes CASSRTGSSSYNEQFF.